This T cell receptor beta chain comes out of a study of technical replicates of blood from several donors. Method: immunoSEQ multiplex PCR; TCRdb's copy keeps in-frame clones and lacks some. The data hold about 72,000 clones, with around 90% observed a single time. The germline V gene has CDR1 MNHNY and CDR2 SVGAGI (reference sequence). Trimming stripped 3 bases from V and 7 bases from J, with 10 bases between. CDR3 length: 13 residues. Material: T cells isolated from PBMCs. The chain is built from TRBV6-6 and TRBJ2-1; D gene ambiguous. This TCR was recovered from a human donor in good health. In DNA, the CDR3 is TGTGCCAGCAGTTATCAACTACGAAATGAGCAGTTCTTC. This encodes CASSYQLRNEQFF.